This record looks at one T cell receptor beta chain sequence and its context. Its specificity is not known. It was across several immunoSEQ plates that each subset's genomic DNA was evenly split. Sorted-subset replicate PCRs used about 180 ng DNA, about 30,000 T cell genomes. Sequencing used immunoSEQ multiplex PCR; TCRdb keeps in-frame clones, though not all of them. The sample consists of 550,000 to 750,000 clones, under 95% of them appearing once. The entry originates in a study of shared clonotypes between healthy human individuals. Whole-study findings and limits: Only blood underwent sampling, and tissue repertoires likely differ. About 5.2% was the fraction of naive CD4 clonotypes found shared across a few donors.

V lost 2 bases, J lost 4 bases, and 2 bases stayed unmatched. There are 13 residues in the CDR3. Germline lookup yields CDR1 MNHEY and CDR2 SMNVEV (reference sequence). The naive CD8 fraction comprised CD45RO-negative cells positively selected for CCR7 and excluded terminally differentiated effector memory CD45RA+ cells. Sequences were obtained from naive CD8+ T cells sorted from blood. This receptor was identified in a man aged 30 to 39 in good health. This rearrangement joins TRBV27 to TRBJ2-7; 7 bases agree with TRBD1. CDR3 region: CASSLEQGYEQYF. The CDR3 DNA sequence: TGTGCCAGCAGTTTAGAACAGGGGTACGAGCAGTACTTC.